This T cell receptor (beta chain) was captured in a study of blood T cell repertoires in COVID-19. In germline, CDR1 is MDHEN, CDR2 SYDVKM. Trimming left V 5 bases short and J 8 bases short, with 21 bases between. There are 15 residues in the CDR3. In the source study's methods: Reference gene primer amplification gave nucleated cell count estimates. Measured with immunoSEQ multiplex PCR; TCRdb has only the in-frame clones, and not every one. The V and J calls and clone size were taken over from that table, and D and trimming were inferred from the DNA. The sample has 200,000 or so clones, around 80% seen once.

The chain links TRBV28 to TRBJ1-2; D is perhaps TRBD1 (5 bases). The TCR comes from a woman aged 80 or older with COVID-19, enrolled during active disease. Sequencing was performed on peripheral blood. CDR3 DNA sequence: TGTGCCAGCAGTCTTTTCCCGCGGGGCGGAGGAGGCTACACCTTC. Its protein product is CASSLFPRGGGGYTF.